This TCR beta chain is drawn from a study of control samples from healthy donors and cancer patients. Sequenced by immunoSEQ multiplex PCR; TCRdb stores in-frame clones only, minus some. The table lists 120,000 to 150,000 clones, approximately 90% of them singletons. The CDR3 runs 14 residues. Germline CDR1 is LNHDA and CDR2 is SQIVND (reference sequence). Trimming pared 7 bases from V and 4 bases from J, leaving 16 bases between. This TCR was sampled from a woman younger than 45 in good health. The chain links TRBV19 to TRBJ1-2; perhaps TRBD1 as D (6 bases). The sequencing input was blood. The chain's CDR3 is CASTDRYLGYGYTF. In DNA, the CDR3 is TGTGCCAGTACCGACAGGTATCTAGGCTATGGCTACACCTTC.